Shown below are 16 T cell receptor beta chains from a single sample sequenced in a study of blood T cells in healthy people across ages. For the second PCR, which ran for about 7 to 11 cycles, a sample-barcoded 5' primer and a J-beta primer mix were used. TCRdb processed the 5' RACE reads anew with MiXCR; each CDR3 protein has one entry. Of 850,000 to 1,300,000 distinct CDR3 sequences detected, 35% to 55% appear once; the ten largest clones hold approximately 19%. Sequenced material: blood. The receptors originated from a woman aged 55 to 70 in good health.

Many counts were recorded for this clonotype. The gene calls are TRBV3-1 and TRBJ1-2; the D is unclear. Trimming stripped 1 base from V and 5 bases from J, with 8 bases between. Germline V gene lookup returns CDR1 LGHDT and CDR2 YNNKEL (reference sequence). The CDR3 totals 13 residues. CDR3 amino acids: CASSQGLLYGYTF. The CDR3 DNA reads TGTGCCAGCAGCCAAGGGCTTCTTTATGGCTACACCTTC.

V gene TRBV6-6 combines with J gene TRBJ2-3; TRBD2 aligns across 8 bases. CDR3 length equals 16 residues. After removal of 4 bases from V and 2 bases from J, the junction contained 8 bases not matched to a gene. The germline V gene has CDR1 MNHNY and CDR2 SVGAGI (reference sequence). The CDR3 reads CASSSPLAGPTDTQYF. CDR3 bases: TGTGCCAGCAGTTCCCCCCTAGCGGGTCCCACAGATACGCAGTATTTT.

This sequence joins TRBV3-1 and TRBJ2-3, with 9 bases aligning to TRBD1. Germline V CDR1 and CDR2: LGHDT, YNNKEL (reference sequence). This CDR3 comprises 16 residues. The V gene end was trimmed by 2 bases and the J gene end by 3 bases; junction bases not matched to a gene: 6. CDR3 sequence reads: CASSQRNRGRTDTQYF. For the CDR3, the DNA is TGTGCCAGCAGCCAAAGAAACAGGGGGCGGACAGATACGCAGTATTTT.

The chain has TRBV20-1 and TRBJ1-2; 11 bases align to TRBD1. CDR3 length: 12 amino acids. Unmatched junction bases numbered 2, after V lost 3 bases and J lost 8 bases. Germline V gives CDR1 DFQATT, CDR2 SNEGSKA (reference sequence). The CDR3 DNA is TGCAGTGCTAGGGGACAGGGGGAAGGCTACACCTTC. This sequence encodes CSARGQGEGYTF.

The gene calls are TRBV20-1 and TRBJ2-7; 11 bases are a match to TRBD2. From germline, CDR1 is DFQATT and CDR2 SNEGSKA (reference sequence). The CDR3 consists of 14 residues. Trimming took 6 bases from V and 1 from J; bases not matched to a gene: 5. CDR3 sequence (DNA): TGCAGTGCGGAACTAGCGGGGGCTTCCTACGAGCAGTACTTC. Amino acid sequence: CSAELAGASYEQYF.

The CDR3 sequence is CSAIGGRGDYGYTF. The CDR3 nucleotides read TGCAGTGCTATCGGAGGGAGGGGGGACTATGGCTACACCTTC. V usage is TRBV20-1 and J usage is TRBJ1-2, with D perhaps matching TRBD1 (6 bases). V was pared by 4 bases and J by 3 bases, with 15 bases between. The CDR3 loop spans 14 amino acids. Per the germline V gene, CDR1 is DFQATT and CDR2 is SNEGSKA (reference sequence).

The genes are TRBV12-3 or TRBV12-4 and TRBJ2-3, with 14 bases identical to TRBD2. Trimming removed 2 bases from V and 4 bases from J; junction bases left unmatched: 5. The CDR3 is 17 residues long. CDR3 bases: TGTGCCAGCAGTTTATCTGTGGGACTAGCGGGAGCAGATACGCAGTATTTT. This translates into CASSLSVGLAGADTQYF.

This chain uses TRBV12-3 or TRBV12-4 with TRBJ2-7, with 9 bases lining up with TRBD1. The CDR3 is 15 amino acids. Germline trimming cut 6 bases from V and 2 bases from J; bases unmatched to any gene: 8. The CDR3 spells CASSPGQGLPYEQYF. CDR3 in DNA: TGTGCCAGCAGCCCCGGACAGGGGTTACCCTACGAGCAGTACTTC.

V gene TRBV20-1 combines with J gene TRBJ2-7; D might be TRBD2 (6 bases). Trimming pared 0 bases from V and 1 base from J, leaving 16 bases between. Germline lookup yields CDR1 DFQATT and CDR2 SNEGSKA (reference sequence). There are 16 residues in the CDR3. The chain's CDR3 is CSARDITGGRSYEQYF. The CDR3 coding sequence is TGCAGTGCTAGAGATATAACCGGAGGGAGATCCTACGAGCAGTACTTC.

The chain recombines TRBV7-6 with TRBJ2-5; D may be TRBD2 (6 bases). V was pared by 5 bases and J by 5 bases, with 21 bases between. The CDR3 extends over 16 amino acids. The germline CDR1 and CDR2 sequences are SGHVS and FNYEAQ. CDR3 region: CASSPAPLGGGETQYF. The CDR3 region has the DNA TGTGCCAGCAGCCCCGCTCCGCTAGGAGGAGGGGAGACCCAGTACTTC.

The J gene is TRBJ2-1, the V gene TRBV12-3 or TRBV12-4; D gene uncertain. V lost 3 bases and J lost 6, with 9 bases in between. This CDR3 is built from 13 residues. The CDR3 sequence: CASSFLIANEQFF. CDR3 bases: TGTGCCAGCAGTTTCCTTATCGCCAATGAGCAGTTCTTC.

The table lists this clonotype with a count of one. The chain has TRBV28 and TRBJ2-3; 8 nucleotides match TRBD2. The ends lost 6 bases at V and 2 bases at J; junction bases unmatched: 16. The CDR3 is 18 residues long. The germline V gene has CDR1 MDHEN and CDR2 SYDVKM. DNA for the CDR3: TGTGCCAGCAGCCATTTAATGCGGGAGGCAACCCTCACAGATACGCAGTATTTT. Its protein product is CASSHLMREATLTDTQYF.

This clonotype was seen just once. This chain joins TRBV5-1 and TRBJ2-1; 14 bases map to TRBD2. The CDR3 has 17 amino acids. V lost 4 bases and J lost 7; bases outside the gene matches: 10. Per germline, CDR1 SGHRS and CDR2 YFSETQ. The CDR3 nucleotides are TGCGCCAGCAGCCGACGAACCGGGACTAGCGGGGGAAATGAGCAGTTCTTC. It codes for CASSRRTGTSGGNEQFF.

The chain couples TRBV6-2 or TRBV6-3 to TRBJ2-7; 8 nucleotides line up with TRBD1. Losses at the gene ends were 5 bases for V and 1 base for J; bases not matched to a gene: 7. CDR1 and CDR2 from the germline V gene are MNHEY and SVGEGT. The CDR3 covers 15 residues. This chain's CDR3 is CASSDGQGASYEQYF. The CDR3 bases are TGTGCCAGCAGTGACGGACAGGGAGCATCCTACGAGCAGTACTTC.

This chain joins TRBV21-1 and TRBJ1-1; the D segment call TRBD1 is taken from the table without a DNA check. TRBV21-1 is termed a pseudogene. The CDR3 consists of 17 residues. CDR3 amino acids: CASNHLRGESARTEAFF. The DNA for the CDR3 is TGTGCCAGCAATCATCTCAGGGGTGAATCTGCGCGCACTGAAGCTTTCTTT.

The sample holds a few counts of this clonotype. V and J are TRBV10-3 and TRBJ2-1; 9 bases map to TRBD1. After removal of 6 bases from V and 5 bases from J, the junction contained 2 bases not matched to a gene. The CDR3 contains 13 residues. CDR1 and CDR2 (germline): ENHRY, SYGVKD. CDR3 sequence reads: CAIRTGGDNEQFF. Here the CDR3 DNA reads TGTGCCATCAGGACAGGGGGGGACAATGAGCAGTTCTTC.